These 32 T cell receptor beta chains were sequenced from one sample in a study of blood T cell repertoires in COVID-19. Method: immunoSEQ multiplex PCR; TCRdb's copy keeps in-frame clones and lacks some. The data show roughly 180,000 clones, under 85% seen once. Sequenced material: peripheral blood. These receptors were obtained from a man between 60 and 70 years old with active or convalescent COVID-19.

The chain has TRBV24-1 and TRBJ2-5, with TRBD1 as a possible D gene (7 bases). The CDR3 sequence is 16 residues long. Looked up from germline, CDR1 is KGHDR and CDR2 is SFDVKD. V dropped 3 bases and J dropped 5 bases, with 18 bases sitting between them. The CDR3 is CATSDPQGGDRETQYF. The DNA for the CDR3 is TGTGCCACCAGTGATCCCCAGGGGGGAGATCGGGAGACCCAGTACTTC.

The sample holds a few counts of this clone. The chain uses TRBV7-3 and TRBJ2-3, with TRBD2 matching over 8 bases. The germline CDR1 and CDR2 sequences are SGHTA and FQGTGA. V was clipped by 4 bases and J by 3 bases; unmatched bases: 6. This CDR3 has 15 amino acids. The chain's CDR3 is CASSSGGVDTDTQYF. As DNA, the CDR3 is TGTGCCAGCAGCTCCGGGGGGGTAGATACAGATACGCAGTATTTT.

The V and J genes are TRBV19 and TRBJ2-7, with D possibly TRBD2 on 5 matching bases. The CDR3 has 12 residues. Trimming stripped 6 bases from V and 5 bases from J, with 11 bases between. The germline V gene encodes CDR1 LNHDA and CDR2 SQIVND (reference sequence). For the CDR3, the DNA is TGTGCCAGTAGAAATGCCGGGGACGAGCAGTACTTC. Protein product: CASRNAGDEQYF. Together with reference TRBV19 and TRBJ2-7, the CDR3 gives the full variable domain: DGGITQSPKYLFRKEGQNVTLSCEQNLNHDAMYWYRQDPGQGLRLIYYSQIVNDFQKGDIAEGYSVSREKKESFPLTVTSAQKNPTAFYLCASRNAGDEQYFGPGTRLTVT.

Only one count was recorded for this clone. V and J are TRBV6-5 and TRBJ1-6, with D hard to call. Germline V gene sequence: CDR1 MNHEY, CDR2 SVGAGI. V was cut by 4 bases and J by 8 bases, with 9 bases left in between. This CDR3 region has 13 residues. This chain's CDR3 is CASSFSRDSPLHF. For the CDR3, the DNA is TGTGCCAGCAGTTTCTCCCGGGATTCACCCCTCCACTTT.

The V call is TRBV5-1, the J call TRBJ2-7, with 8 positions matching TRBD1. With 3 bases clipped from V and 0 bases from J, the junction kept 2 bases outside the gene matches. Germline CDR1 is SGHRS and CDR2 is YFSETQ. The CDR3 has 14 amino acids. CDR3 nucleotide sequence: TGCGCCAGCAGCTGGACAGGGAGCTCCTACGAGCAGTACTTC. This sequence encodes CASSWTGSSYEQYF.

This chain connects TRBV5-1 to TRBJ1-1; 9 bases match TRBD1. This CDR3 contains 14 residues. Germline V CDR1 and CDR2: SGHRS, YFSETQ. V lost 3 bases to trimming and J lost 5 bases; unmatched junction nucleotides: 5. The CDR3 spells CASSSRTGETEAFF. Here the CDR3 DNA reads TGCGCCAGCAGCTCACGGACAGGGGAGACTGAAGCTTTCTTT.

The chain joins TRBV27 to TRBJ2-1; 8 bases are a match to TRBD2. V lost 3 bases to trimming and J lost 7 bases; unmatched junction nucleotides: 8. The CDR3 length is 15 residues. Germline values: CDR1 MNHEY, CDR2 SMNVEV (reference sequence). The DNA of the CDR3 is TGTGCCAGCAGTTTCACCAGCGGGAGTCTAAATGAGCAGTTCTTC. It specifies CASSFTSGSLNEQFF.

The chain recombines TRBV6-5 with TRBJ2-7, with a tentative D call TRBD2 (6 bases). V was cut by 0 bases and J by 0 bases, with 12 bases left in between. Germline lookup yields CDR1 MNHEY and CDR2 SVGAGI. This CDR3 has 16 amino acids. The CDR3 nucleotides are TGTGCCAGCAGTTACTCGTTTAGGCGGGACTCCTACGAGCAGTACTTC. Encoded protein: CASSYSFRRDSYEQYF.

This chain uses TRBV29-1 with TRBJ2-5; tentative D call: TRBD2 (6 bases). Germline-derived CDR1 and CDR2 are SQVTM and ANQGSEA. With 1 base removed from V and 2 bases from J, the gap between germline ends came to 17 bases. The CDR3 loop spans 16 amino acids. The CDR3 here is CSVEGLARGRQETQYF. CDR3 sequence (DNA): TGCAGCGTTGAAGGGTTGGCGCGGGGACGACAAGAGACCCAGTACTTC.

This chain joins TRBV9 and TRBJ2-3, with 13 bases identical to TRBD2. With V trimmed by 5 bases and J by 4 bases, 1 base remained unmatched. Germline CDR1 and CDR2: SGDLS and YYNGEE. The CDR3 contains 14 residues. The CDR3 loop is CASRGTSGADTQYF. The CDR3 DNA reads TGTGCCAGCAGGGGGACTAGCGGGGCAGATACGCAGTATTTT.

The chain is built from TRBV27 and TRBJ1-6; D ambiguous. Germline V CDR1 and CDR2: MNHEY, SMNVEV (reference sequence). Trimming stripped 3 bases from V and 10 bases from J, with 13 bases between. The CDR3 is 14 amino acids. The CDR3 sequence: CASSFPPAGSPLHF. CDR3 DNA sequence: TGTGCCAGCAGTTTTCCTCCCGCCGGGTCACCCCTCCACTTT.

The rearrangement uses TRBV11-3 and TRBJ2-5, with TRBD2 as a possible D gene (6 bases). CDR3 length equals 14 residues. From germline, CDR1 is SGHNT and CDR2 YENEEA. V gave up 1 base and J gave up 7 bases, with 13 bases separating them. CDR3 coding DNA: TGTGCCAGCAGCTTAGTAGGGGCGGAGGGGACCCAGTACTTC. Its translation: CASSLVGAEGTQYF.

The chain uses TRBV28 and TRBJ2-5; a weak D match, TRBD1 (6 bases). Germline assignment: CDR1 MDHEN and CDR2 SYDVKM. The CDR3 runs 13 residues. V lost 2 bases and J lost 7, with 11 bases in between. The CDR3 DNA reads TGTGCCAGCAGTTTAGGCCAGGGGAGGACCCAGTACTTC. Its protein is CASSLGQGRTQYF.

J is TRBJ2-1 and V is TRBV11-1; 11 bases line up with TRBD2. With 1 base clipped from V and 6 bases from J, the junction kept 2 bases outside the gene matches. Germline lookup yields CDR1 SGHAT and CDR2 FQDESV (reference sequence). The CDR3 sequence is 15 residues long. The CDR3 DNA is TGTGCCAGCAGCTTAGTACTAGCGGGAGTCAATGAGCAGTTCTTC. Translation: CASSLVLAGVNEQFF.

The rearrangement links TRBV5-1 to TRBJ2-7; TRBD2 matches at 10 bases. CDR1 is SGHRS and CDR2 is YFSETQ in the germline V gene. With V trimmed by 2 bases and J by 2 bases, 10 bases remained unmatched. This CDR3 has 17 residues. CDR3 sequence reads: CASSFGASGSRAYEQYF. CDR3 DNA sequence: TGCGCCAGCAGCTTCGGCGCTAGCGGGAGTAGGGCCTACGAGCAGTACTTC.

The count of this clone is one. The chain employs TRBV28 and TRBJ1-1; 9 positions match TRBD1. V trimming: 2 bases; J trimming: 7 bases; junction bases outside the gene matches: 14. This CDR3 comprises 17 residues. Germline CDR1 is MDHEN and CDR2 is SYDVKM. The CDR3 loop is CASSLTITGGARVEAFF. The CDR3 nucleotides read TGTGCCAGCAGTTTAACAATTACAGGGGGCGCTCGGGTTGAAGCTTTCTTT.

CDR3 protein: CASSRNRAYNEQFF. The CDR3 DNA reads as TGCGCCAGCAGCCGGAACAGGGCCTACAATGAGCAGTTCTTC. The rearrangement uses TRBV5-1 and TRBJ2-1; weak D call: TRBD1 (6 bases). Trimming shortened V by 4 bases and J by 2 bases, and 10 bases separated the two germline ends. The CDR3 is 14 residues long. The germline V gene encodes CDR1 SGHRS and CDR2 YFSETQ.

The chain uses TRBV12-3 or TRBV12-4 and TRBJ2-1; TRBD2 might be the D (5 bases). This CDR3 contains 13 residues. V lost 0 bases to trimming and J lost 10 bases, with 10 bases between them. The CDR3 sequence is CASSLARVGEQFF. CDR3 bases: TGTGCCAGCAGTTTAGCGCGGGTAGGCGAGCAGTTCTTC.

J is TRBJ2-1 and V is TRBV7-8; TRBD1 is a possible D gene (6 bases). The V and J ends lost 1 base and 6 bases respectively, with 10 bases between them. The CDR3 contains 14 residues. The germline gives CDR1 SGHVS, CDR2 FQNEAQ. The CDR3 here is CASSLVRGANEQFF. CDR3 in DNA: TGTGCCAGCAGCTTAGTCAGGGGCGCCAATGAGCAGTTCTTC.

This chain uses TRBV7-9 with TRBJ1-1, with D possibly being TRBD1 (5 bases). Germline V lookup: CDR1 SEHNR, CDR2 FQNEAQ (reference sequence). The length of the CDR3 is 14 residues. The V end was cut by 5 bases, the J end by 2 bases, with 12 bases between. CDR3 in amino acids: CASSGTRVNTEAFF. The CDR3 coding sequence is TGTGCCAGCAGCGGTACCAGGGTAAACACTGAAGCTTTCTTT.

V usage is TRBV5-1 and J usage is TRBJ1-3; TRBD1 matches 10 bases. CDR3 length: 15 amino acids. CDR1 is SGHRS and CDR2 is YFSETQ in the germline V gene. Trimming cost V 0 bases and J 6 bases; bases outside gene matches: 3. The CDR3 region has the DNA TGCGCCAGCAGCTTGGGACAGGGGGCGGAAAACACCATATATTTT. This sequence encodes CASSLGQGAENTIYF.

As DNA, the CDR3 is TGTGCCAGCAGCTTAGTTCCCGGGATAGCCTACGAGCAGTACTTC. It encodes CASSLVPGIAYEQYF. The chain combines TRBV7-8 with TRBJ2-7; TRBD2 might be the D (5 bases). Germline V gene sequence: CDR1 SGHVS, CDR2 FQNEAQ. The CDR3 sequence is 15 residues long. Between the trimmed V and J ends, which lost 1 base and 2 bases, there was a span of 12 bases. Variable domain in full (rest from reference TRBV7-8 and TRBJ2-7): GAGVSQSPRYKVAKRGQDVALRCDPISGHVSLFWYQQALGQGPEFLTYFQNEAQLDKSGLPSDRFFAERPEGSVSTLKIQRTQQEDSAVYLCASSLVPGIAYEQYFGPGTRLTVT.

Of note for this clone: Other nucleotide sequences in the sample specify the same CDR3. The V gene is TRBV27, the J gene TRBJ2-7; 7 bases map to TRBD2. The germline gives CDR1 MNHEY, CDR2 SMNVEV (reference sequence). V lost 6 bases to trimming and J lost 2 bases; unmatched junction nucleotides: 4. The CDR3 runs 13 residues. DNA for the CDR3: TGTGCCAGCAGCCTCGGGGGGACCTACGAGCAGTACTTC. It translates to CASSLGGTYEQYF.

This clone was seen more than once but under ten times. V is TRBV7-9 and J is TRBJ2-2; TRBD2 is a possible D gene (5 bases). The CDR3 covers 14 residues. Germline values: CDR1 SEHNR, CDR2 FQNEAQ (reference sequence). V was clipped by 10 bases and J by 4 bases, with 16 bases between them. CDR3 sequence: CAIISTTLTGELFF. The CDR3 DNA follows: TGTGCCATCATCTCGACTACACTCACCGGGGAGCTGTTTTTT.

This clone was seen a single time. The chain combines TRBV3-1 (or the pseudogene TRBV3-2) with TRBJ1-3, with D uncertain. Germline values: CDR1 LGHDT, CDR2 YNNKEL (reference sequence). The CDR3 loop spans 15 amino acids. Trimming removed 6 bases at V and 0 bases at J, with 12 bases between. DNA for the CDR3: TGTGCCAGCAGTATGACCTACAGCTCTGGAAACACCATATATTTT. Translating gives CASSMTYSSGNTIYF.

This CDR3 reads CASSLDSQGADTQYF. Here the CDR3 DNA reads TGTGCCAGCAGCTTGGATAGTCAGGGTGCAGATACGCAGTATTTT. The chain recombines TRBV5-4 with TRBJ2-3, with D tentatively TRBD1 (5 bases). With 0 bases removed from V and 4 bases from J, the gap between germline ends came to 12 bases. The CDR3 is 15 amino acids. Germline V gives CDR1 SGHNT, CDR2 YYREEE (reference sequence).

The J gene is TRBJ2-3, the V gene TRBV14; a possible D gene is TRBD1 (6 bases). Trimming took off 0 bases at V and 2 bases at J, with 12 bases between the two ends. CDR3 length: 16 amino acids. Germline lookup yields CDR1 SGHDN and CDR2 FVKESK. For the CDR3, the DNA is TGTGCCAGCAGCCAAGACAGGGACACCATCACAGATACGCAGTATTTT. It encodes CASSQDRDTITDTQYF.

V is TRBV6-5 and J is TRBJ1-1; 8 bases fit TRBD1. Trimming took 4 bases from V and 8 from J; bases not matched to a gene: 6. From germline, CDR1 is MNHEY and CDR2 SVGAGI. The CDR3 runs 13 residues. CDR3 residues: CASSFNRDREAFF. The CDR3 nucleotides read TGTGCCAGCAGTTTCAACCGGGACAGGGAAGCTTTCTTT.

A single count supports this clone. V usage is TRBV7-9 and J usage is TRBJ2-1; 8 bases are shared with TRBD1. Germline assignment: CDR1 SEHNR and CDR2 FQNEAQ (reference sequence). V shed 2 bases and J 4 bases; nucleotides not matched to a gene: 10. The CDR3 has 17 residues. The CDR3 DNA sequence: TGTGCCAGCAGCTTAACACGTGGGCAGGGGGCTTACAATGAGCAGTTCTTC. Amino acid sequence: CASSLTRGQGAYNEQFF.

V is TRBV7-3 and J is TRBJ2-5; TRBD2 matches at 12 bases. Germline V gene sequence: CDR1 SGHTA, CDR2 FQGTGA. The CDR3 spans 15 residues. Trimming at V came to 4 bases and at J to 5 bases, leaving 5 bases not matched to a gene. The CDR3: CASSSGLAGMETQYF. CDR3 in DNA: TGTGCCAGCAGCTCTGGACTAGCGGGAATGGAGACCCAGTACTTC. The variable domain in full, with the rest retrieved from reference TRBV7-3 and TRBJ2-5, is GAGVSQTPSNKVTEKGKYVELRCDPISGHTALYWYRQSLGQGPEFLIYFQGTGAADDSGLPNDRFFAVRPEGSVSTLKIQRTERGDSAVYLCASSSGLAGMETQYFGPGTRLLVL.

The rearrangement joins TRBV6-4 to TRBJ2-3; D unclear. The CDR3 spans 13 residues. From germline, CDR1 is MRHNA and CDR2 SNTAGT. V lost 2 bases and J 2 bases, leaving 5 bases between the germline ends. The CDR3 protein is CASSDPNTDTQYF. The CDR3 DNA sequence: TGTGCCAGCAGTGACCCCAACACAGATACGCAGTATTTT.

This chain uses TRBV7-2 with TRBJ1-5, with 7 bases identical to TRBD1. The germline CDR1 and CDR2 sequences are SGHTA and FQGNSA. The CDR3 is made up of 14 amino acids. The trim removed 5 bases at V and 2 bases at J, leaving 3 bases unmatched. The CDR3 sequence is CASSPDRGNQPQHF. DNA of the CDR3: TGTGCCAGCAGCCCCGACAGGGGCAATCAGCCCCAGCATTTT.